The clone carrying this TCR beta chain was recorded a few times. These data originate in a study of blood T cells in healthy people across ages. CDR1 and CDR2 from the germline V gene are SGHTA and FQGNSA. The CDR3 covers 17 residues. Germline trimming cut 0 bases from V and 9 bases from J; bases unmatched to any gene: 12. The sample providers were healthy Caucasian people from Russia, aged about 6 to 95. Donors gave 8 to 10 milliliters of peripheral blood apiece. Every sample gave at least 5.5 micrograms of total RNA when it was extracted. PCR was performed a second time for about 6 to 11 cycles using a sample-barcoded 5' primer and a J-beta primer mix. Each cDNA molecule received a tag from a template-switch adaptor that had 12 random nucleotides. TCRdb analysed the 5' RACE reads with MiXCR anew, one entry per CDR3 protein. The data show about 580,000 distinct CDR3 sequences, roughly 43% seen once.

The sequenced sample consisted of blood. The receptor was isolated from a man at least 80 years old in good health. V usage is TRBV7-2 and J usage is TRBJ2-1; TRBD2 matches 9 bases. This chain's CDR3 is CASSLALRVGGGGEQFF. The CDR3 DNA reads TGTGCCAGCAGCTTAGCTTTACGGGTCGGCGGGGGGGGTGAGCAGTTCTTC.